This entry lists 24 T cell receptor beta chains sequenced from one sample in a study of shared clonotypes between healthy human individuals. The repertoire was sequenced with immunoSEQ multiplex PCR; TCRdb's copy has only in-frame clones and lacks some. The repertoire holds fewer than 650,000 clones, around 81% seen once, with about 11% in the top ten. What was sequenced was PBMCs. The source is a middle-aged woman in good health. Some clones in this sample may be carry-over from other donors' samples.

This clone appeared a few times. The genes are TRBV6-4 and TRBJ2-1, with 7 nucleotides matching TRBD2. Germline V gene data show CDR1 as MRHNA and CDR2 as SNTAGT. This CDR3 spans 14 amino acids. V was pared by 0 bases and J by 12 bases, with 8 bases of the junction left unmatched. The CDR3 DNA is TGTGCCAGCAGTGACTCTCCGGACTGGGGGGGGCAGTTCTTC. Translated, it gives CASSDSPDWGGQFF.

In regard to this clone: This clone may be a read error of a much larger clone one base away. The rearrangement joins TRBV5-6 to TRBJ1-5, with D possibly matching TRBD1 (5 bases). Germline assignment: CDR1 SGHDT and CDR2 YYEEEE. This CDR3 spans 19 amino acids. V was pared by 0 bases and J by 0 bases, with 19 bases between. In DNA, the CDR3 is TGTGCCAGCAGCTTGGGGAGAGGGGCAGGAGTGTATAGCAATCAGCCCCAGCATTTT. It translates to CASSLGRGAGVYSNQPQHF.

This chain connects TRBV5-1 to TRBJ2-1, with 7 bases fitting TRBD2. In germline, CDR1 is SGHRS, CDR2 YFSETQ. The length of the CDR3 is 14 residues. J gave up 5 bases and V 6 bases, and 8 bases lay outside the gene matches. In DNA form, the CDR3 reads TGCGCCAGCAACCCAAGCGGGGCGGACAATGAGCAGTTCTTC. It specifies CASNPSGADNEQFF.

This clone has just one count. The genes are TRBV6-6 and TRBJ2-1, with D tentatively TRBD2 (5 bases). The CDR3 covers 16 residues. Trimming removed 0 bases at V and 8 bases at J, with 17 bases between. The V gene's germline CDR1 is MNHNY and CDR2 SVGAGI (reference sequence). The CDR3 DNA reads as TGTGCCAGCAGTTACTCGCCGGGAAATATGGATGATGAGCAGTTCTTC. Translated: CASSYSPGNMDDEQFF.

The chain is built from TRBV2 and TRBJ2-5; no firm D call. The J call is uncertain, as TRBJ2-7 better fits the DNA end. This CDR3 comprises 14 residues. From germline, CDR1 is SNHLY and CDR2 FYNNEI. The DNA of the CDR3 is TGTGCCAGCAGTGAAGCAGTGGAGCAATACGAGCAGTACTTC. Protein product: CASSEAVEQYEQYF.

This clone has a handful of counts. The V gene is TRBV2, the J gene TRBJ2-1, with TRBD2 matching 13 bases. J gave up 8 bases and V 4 bases, and 11 bases lay outside the gene matches. Germline V lookup: CDR1 SNHLY, CDR2 FYNNEI. There are 17 residues in the CDR3. CDR3 nucleotide sequence: TGTGCCAGCAGTGGGGGGACTAGCGGGATCGGGGTTGATGAGCAGTTCTTC. Amino acid sequence: CASSGGTSGIGVDEQFF.

The chain recombines TRBV6-5 with TRBJ1-1; D is unclear. Trimming took 0 bases from V and 6 from J, leaving 8 bases between them. The germline gives CDR1 MNHEY, CDR2 SVGAGI. The CDR3 consists of 13 residues. As DNA, the CDR3 is TGTGCCAGCAGTTACTCGATCTGGGCTGAAGCTTTCTTT. It translates to CASSYSIWAEAFF.

This clone has only a few counts. J is TRBJ2-3 and V is TRBV19; D is ambiguous. Trimming removed 7 bases at V and 1 base at J, with 9 bases between. Germline values: CDR1 LNHDA, CDR2 SQIVND (reference sequence). The CDR3 length is 13 residues. The CDR3 sequence: CASMGLGTDTQYF. The CDR3 DNA reads TGTGCCAGTATGGGATTAGGCACAGATACGCAGTATTTT.

There are a few counts of this clone. V usage is TRBV9 and J usage is TRBJ1-1; D remains ambiguous. Trimming took off 4 bases at V and 0 bases at J, with 7 bases between the two ends. The CDR3 runs 13 residues. The germline V gene encodes CDR1 SGDLS and CDR2 YYNGEE. CDR3 nucleotide sequence: TGTGCCAGCAGCCCCAGGATGAACACTGAAGCTTTCTTT. It yields the protein CASSPRMNTEAFF.

The V call is TRBV7-2, the J call TRBJ2-1, with a weak D call TRBD1 (5 bases). This CDR3 is 13 amino acids long. Trimming took off 0 bases at V and 7 bases at J, with 7 bases between the two ends. The germline V gene encodes CDR1 SGHTA and CDR2 FQGNSA. CDR3: CASSLARQNEQFF. The CDR3 coding sequence is TGTGCCAGCAGCTTAGCGAGACAGAATGAGCAGTTCTTC.

This rearrangement joins TRBV4-2 to TRBJ2-6; D is ambiguous. Trimming pared 1 base from V and 9 bases from J, leaving 10 bases between. Germline V gene data show CDR1 as LGHNA and CDR2 as YNFKEQ. The CDR3 is 14 amino acids. The CDR3: CASSQVSGGNVLTF. The CDR3, as DNA: TGTGCCAGCAGCCAAGTCTCGGGTGGCAACGTCCTGACTTTC.

The chain joins TRBV9 to TRBJ2-5; perhaps D is TRBD1 or TRBD2 (5 bases each). V lost 2 bases and J lost 5, with 13 bases in between. The CDR3 extends over 14 amino acids. CDR1 and CDR2 from the germline V gene are SGDLS and YYNGEE. CDR3 sequence reads: CASSVREQEETQYF. In nucleotides, the CDR3 is TGTGCCAGCAGCGTTCGGGAACAGGAGGAGACCCAGTACTTC.

The chain uses TRBV2 and TRBJ2-7; 10 nucleotides match TRBD2. Germline CDR1 and CDR2: SNHLY and FYNNEI. J was trimmed by 7 bases and V by 9 bases; bases with no gene match: 9. This CDR3 has 13 residues. CDR3 sequence reads: CASTSGTMGEQYF. The CDR3 DNA reads as TGTGCCAGTACTAGCGGGACCATGGGGGAGCAGTACTTC.

V usage is TRBV7-9 and J usage is TRBJ2-5; TRBD1 matches at 10 bases. This CDR3 contains 18 residues. Trimming removed 1 base from V and 4 bases from J; junction bases left unmatched: 12. Germline values: CDR1 SEHNR, CDR2 FQNEAQ (reference sequence). CDR3 in amino acids: CASSLGQSWTGGGETQYF. Here the CDR3 DNA reads TGTGCCAGCAGCTTAGGCCAATCCTGGACAGGGGGAGGAGAGACCCAGTACTTC. The variable domain in full, with the rest retrieved from reference TRBV7-9 and TRBJ2-5, is DTGVSQNPRHKITKRGQNVTFRCDPISEHNRLYWYRQTLGQGPEFLTYFQNEAQLEKSRLLSDRFSAERPKGSFSTLEIQRTEQGDSAMYLCASSLGQSWTGGGETQYFGPGTRLLVL.

This chain joins TRBV28 and TRBJ1-2; the match to TRBD1 covers 8 bases. The CDR3 consists of 11 residues. J lost 4 bases, V lost 9 bases, and 1 base had no gene match. Germline loops: CDR1 MDHEN, CDR2 SYDVKM. The CDR3 DNA sequence: TGTGCCAGTGGGACAGGCTATGGCTACACCTTC. It yields the protein CASGTGYGYTF.

This clone came up once. One junction end disagrees with the germline gene, perhaps due to a read error. The chain joins TRBV7-7 to TRBJ1-5; D might be TRBD1 (5 bases). The CDR3 contains 13 residues. CDR1 is SSHAT, CDR2 FNYEAQ, per germline (reference sequence). CDR3 protein: CASSLGVNQPQHF. Here the CDR3 DNA reads TGTGCTAGCAGCTTAGGGGTCAATCAGCCCCAGCATTTT.

This clone was recorded only once. The sample has other DNA sequences that encode this CDR3 too. V and J are TRBV18 and TRBJ2-6; D may correspond to TRBD1 or TRBD2 (5 bases each). The CDR3 spans 15 residues. The germline gives CDR1 KGHSH, CDR2 LQKENI. V was clipped by 2 bases and J by 0 bases, with 5 bases between them. CDR3 sequence: CASSPGGSGANVLTF. The DNA for the CDR3 is TGTGCCAGCTCACCAGGGGGCTCTGGGGCCAACGTCCTGACTTTC.

This rearrangement joins TRBV11-3 to TRBJ2-5; tentatively, D is TRBD1 (5 bases). This CDR3 region has 14 residues. Germline CDR1 reads SGHNT; CDR2 reads YENEEA. V lost 5 bases, J lost 3 bases, and 13 bases lay in between. The CDR3 spells CASSARQTEETQYF. The CDR3 DNA sequence: TGTGCCAGCAGCGCAAGACAGACTGAAGAGACCCAGTACTTC. The variable domain in full, with the rest retrieved from reference TRBV11-3 and TRBJ2-5, is EAGVVQSPRYKIIEKKQPVAFWCNPISGHNTLYWYLQNLGQGPELLIRYENEEAVDDSQLPKDRFSAERLKGVDSTLKIQPAELGDSAVYLCASSARQTEETQYFGPGTRLLVL.

J is TRBJ2-1 and V is TRBV5-5, with a weak D call TRBD2 (5 bases). With 4 bases removed from V and 3 bases from J, the gap between germline ends came to 17 bases. CDR1 SGHKS and CDR2 YYEKEE come from the germline V gene (reference sequence). The CDR3 sequence is 16 residues long. CDR3 nucleotide sequence: TGTGCCAGCAGCGGAAAATCTAGCTTATACTACAATGAGCAGTTCTTC. Translated, it gives CASSGKSSLYYNEQFF.

As for this clone: One end of the junction does not line up with germline, which may come from a read error. The V gene is TRBV6-4, the J gene TRBJ2-2; D is perhaps TRBD2 (5 bases). CDR1 and CDR2 from the germline V gene are MRHNA and SNTAGT. CDR3 size: 12 residues. This chain's CDR3 is CASSAIGRGAVF. CDR3 bases: TGTGCCAGCAGTGCCATAGGCCGGGGAGCTGTTTTT.

The chain is built from TRBV25-1 and TRBJ1-2, with TRBD1 identical over 9 bases. Per germline, CDR1 MGHDK and CDR2 SYGVNS. The trim removed 1 base at V and 13 bases at J, leaving 13 bases unmatched. The CDR3 is 15 amino acids. CDR3 region: CASSELNTGQGGSTF. DNA of the CDR3: TGTGCCAGCAGTGAATTAAACACGGGACAGGGAGGTTCCACCTTC.

The chain carries TRBV2 and TRBJ2-1; D unclear. The CDR3 sequence is 13 residues long. Germline-derived CDR1 and CDR2 are SNHLY and FYNNEI. V lost 4 bases to trimming and J lost 6 bases, with 10 bases between them. DNA for the CDR3: TGTGCCAGCAGTGTTCGGGCGGTCAATGAGCAGTTCTTC. This translates into CASSVRAVNEQFF. The entire variable domain, with the rest obtained from reference TRBV2 and TRBJ2-1, is as follows: EPEVTQTPSHQVTQMGQEVILRCVPISNHLYFYWYRQILGQKVEFLVSFYNNEISEKSEIFDDQFSVERPDGSNFTLKIRSTKLEDSAMYFCASSVRAVNEQFFGPGTRLTVL.

Only a few counts were recorded for this clone. The chain joins TRBV30 to TRBJ2-5; D ambiguous. The CDR3 is made up of 12 amino acids. V was pared by 3 bases and J by 0 bases, with 5 bases between. Germline V gene sequence: CDR1 GTSNPN, CDR2 SVGIG (reference sequence). This CDR3 is CAWSPYQETQYF. CDR3 nucleotides: TGTGCCTGGAGCCCGTACCAAGAGACCCAGTACTTC.

As regards this clone: This clone may be a read error of a much larger clone one base away. This chain connects TRBV6-6 to TRBJ2-5, with 7 bases identical to TRBD2. This CDR3 region has 15 residues. Germline values: CDR1 MNHNY, CDR2 SVGAGI (reference sequence). V gave up 0 bases and J gave up 8 bases; unmatched junction bases: 9. CDR3 in amino acids: CASSYSTEGGDTQYF. In DNA, the CDR3 is TGTGCCAGCAGTTACTCGACGGAGGGAGGGGATACCCAGTACTTC.